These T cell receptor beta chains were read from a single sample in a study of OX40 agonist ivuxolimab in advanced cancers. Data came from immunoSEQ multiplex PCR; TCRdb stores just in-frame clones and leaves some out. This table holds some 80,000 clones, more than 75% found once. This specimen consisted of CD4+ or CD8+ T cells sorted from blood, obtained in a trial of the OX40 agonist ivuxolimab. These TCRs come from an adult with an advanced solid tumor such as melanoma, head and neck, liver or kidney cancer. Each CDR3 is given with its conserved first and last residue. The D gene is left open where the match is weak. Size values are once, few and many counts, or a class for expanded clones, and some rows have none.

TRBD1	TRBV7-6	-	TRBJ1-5	TGTGCCAGCAGCCCGACAGGGGGAGGGAATCAGCCCCAGCATTTT	CASSPTGGGNQPQHF
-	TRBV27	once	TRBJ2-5	TGTGCCAGCAGTTTATCGTCCGGAGGGACCCAGTACTTC	CASSLSSGGTQYF
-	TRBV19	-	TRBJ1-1	TGTGCCAGTAGTACTCGGGTCAGTGCTGTAGCTTTCTTT	CASSTRVSAVAFF
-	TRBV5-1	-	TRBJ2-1	TGCGCCAGCACCATTGGACAGAGCTCCTACAATGAGCAGTTCTTC	CASTIGQSSYNEQFF
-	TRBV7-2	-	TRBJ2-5	TGTGCCAGCAGCTCGGGGCGGGGCCCGGCTCAAGAGACCCAGTACTTC	CASSSGRGPAQETQYF
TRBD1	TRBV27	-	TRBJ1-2	TGTGCCAGCAGTTTTTCAGGGGGGACGGGCTATGGCTACACCTTC	CASSFSGGTGYGYTF
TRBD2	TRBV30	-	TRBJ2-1	TGTGCCTGGAGAAATCGGGGGGGTCCTAACAATGAGCAGTTCTTC	CAWRNRGGPNNEQFF
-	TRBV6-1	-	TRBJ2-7	TGTGCCAGCACAAGCTGGGCAGGGGCCTACGAGCAGTACTTC	CASTSWAGAYEQYF
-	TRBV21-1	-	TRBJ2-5	TGTGCCGGGGAGGACAAGGGGGCGTGGACCCGGGTAAGGACCCAGTACTTC	CAGEDKGAWTRVRTQYF
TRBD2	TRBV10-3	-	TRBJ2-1	TGTGCCATCGGGGGAGGGCCTTACAATGAGCAGTTCTTC	CAIGGGPYNEQFF
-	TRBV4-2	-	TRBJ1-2	TGTGCCAGCAGCCAAGATCGAGGGAATAACTATGGCTACACCTTC	CASSQDRGNNYGYTF
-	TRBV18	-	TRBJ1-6	TGTGCCAGCTCACCAGCCGGGAAGGGGTCCTATAATTCACCCCTCCACTTT	CASSPAGKGSYNSPLHF
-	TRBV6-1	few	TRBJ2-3	TGTGCCAGCGTGAGGGGCCAGCCGGCAGATACGCAGTATTTT	CASVRGQPADTQYF
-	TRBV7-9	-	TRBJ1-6	TGTGCCAGCAGCTTAGGCGGAAGGAATTCACCCCTCCACTTT	CASSLGGRNSPLHF
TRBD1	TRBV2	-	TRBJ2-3	TGTGCCAGCAGCGGACAGGGACTCTCCACAGATACGCAGTATTTT	CASSGQGLSTDTQYF
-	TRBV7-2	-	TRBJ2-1	TGTGCCAGCAGCTTAGGATCGGGACTTGAGCAGTTCTTC	CASSLGSGLEQFF
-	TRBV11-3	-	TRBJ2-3	TGTGCCAGCAGCTTAACGGACAGAAGCACAGATACGCAGTATTTT	CASSLTDRSTDTQYF
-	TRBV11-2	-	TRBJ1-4	TGTGCCAGCAGCTTTGGGGGCAGGGAGAAGGAAAAACTGTTTTTT	CASSFGGREKEKLFF
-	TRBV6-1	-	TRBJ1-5	TGTGCCAGCAGTGCAGAGGGGGGGAGCAATCAGCCCCAGCATTTT	CASSAEGGSNQPQHF
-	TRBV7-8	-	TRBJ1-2	TGTGCCAGCAGCCCGTCCAGGTCCGCCGCCGGCGGCTACACCTTC	CASSPSRSAAGGYTF
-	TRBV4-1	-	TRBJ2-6	TGCGCCAGCAGCCATTCCTACTCTGGGGCCAACGTCCTGACTTTC	CASSHSYSGANVLTF
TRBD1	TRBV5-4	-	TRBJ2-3	TGTGCCAGCAGCTTCGACAGGGGTCGCACAGATACGCAGTATTTT	CASSFDRGRTDTQYF
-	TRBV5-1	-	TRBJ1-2	TGCGCCAGCAGGGAGCTTAACTATGGCTACACCTTC	CASRELNYGYTF
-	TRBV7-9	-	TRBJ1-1	TGTGCCAGCAGCTTAGCAGGGATTTTAAGCACTGAAGCTTTCTTT	CASSLAGILSTEAFF
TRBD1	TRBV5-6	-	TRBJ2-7	TGTGCCAGCAGCTTTCTCGGGGACAGGGGGGCCATCTACGAGCAGTACTTC	CASSFLGDRGAIYEQYF
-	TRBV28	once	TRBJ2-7	TGTGCCAGCAGTTCCATGGTGGGACATCCCCTTCAACGGAGCTACGAGCAGTACTTC	CASSSMVGHPLQRSYEQYF
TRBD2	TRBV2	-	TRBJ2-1	TGTGCCAGCCGCGGGGCGGGGGGGAGAAATGAGCAGTTCTTC	CASRGAGGRNEQFF
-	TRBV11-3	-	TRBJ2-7	TGTGCCAGCAGCCTCTCTCGTTACGAGCAGTACTTC	CASSLSRYEQYF
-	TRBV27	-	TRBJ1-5	TGTGCCAGCAGTTTACGAGTTGACCAGCCCCAGCATTTT	CASSLRVDQPQHF